These T cell receptor beta chains were read from a single sample in a study of cytomegalovirus exposure and HLA in healthy donors. Here immunoSEQ multiplex PCR was the method, and the copy in TCRdb shows in-frame clones only, minus some. The sample has 130,000 or so clones, about nine tenths seen once. Sequences were obtained from PBMCs. These receptors originate from a woman in her 30s in good health and CMV-seropositive. Both conserved end residues are part of each CDR3. The D gene is left open where the match is weak. Clone size is not always given. Where it is, it says once, few, many or a class for expanded clones.

j_call d_call v_call clone_size cdr3_aa cdr3_nt
TRBJ1-1 - TRBV6-5 - CASTISRRGGTEAFF TGTGCCAGCACCATCTCAAGGAGGGGTGGCACTGAAGCTTTCTTT
TRBJ1-1 TRBD1 TRBV5-1 - CASSSGTGGKGGEAFF TGCGCCAGCAGTTCCGGGACAGGGGGCAAAGGGGGTGAAGCTTTCTTT
TRBJ2-1 TRBD2 TRBV9 - CASSASGSSYNEQFF TGTGCCAGCAGCGCAAGCGGGAGCTCCTACAATGAGCAGTTCTTC
TRBJ2-7 - TRBV6-1 - CASSEGDSNYEQYF TGTGCCAGCAGTGAAGGCGACAGTAATTACGAGCAGTACTTC
TRBJ2-7 TRBD2 TRBV11-2 - CASSSTSGSYEQYF TGTGCCAGCAGCTCCACTAGCGGGAGTTACGAGCAGTACTTC
TRBJ2-3 TRBD2 TRBV6-6 - CASSYSGGADTQYF TGTGCCAGCAGTTATAGCGGGGGTGCAGATACGCAGTATTTT
TRBJ2-2 - TRBV9 - CASSGRQITGELFF TGTGCCAGCAGCGGACGACAGATCACCGGGGAGCTGTTTTTT
TRBJ2-7 TRBD2 TRBV28 - CASSSWLAGGYEQYF TGTGCCAGCAGTTCGTGGCTAGCGGGGGGCTACGAGCAGTACTTC
TRBJ2-7 TRBD1 TRBV10-3 - CAITGTGEQYF TGTGCCATCACTGGGACAGGGGAGCAGTACTTC
TRBJ2-7 - TRBV29-1 - CSVVRGNRAGSSYEQYF TGCAGCGTTGTTAGGGGAAACCGCGCGGGAAGCTCCTACGAGCAGTACTTC
TRBJ1-6 TRBD1 TRBV19 - CASSIILGDSYNSPLHF TGTGCCAGTAGTATCATTCTTGGGGACAGCTATAATTCACCCCTCCACTTT
TRBJ1-1 - TRBV6-1 once CASSVLWGHLQAAFF TGTGCCAGCAGTGTCCTTTGGGGACACCTTCAGGCGGCTTTCTTT
TRBJ2-7 TRBD2 TRBV5-4 few CASSSLAGSEQYF TGTGCCAGCAGCTCACTAGCGGGTAGCGAGCAGTACTTC
TRBJ2-5 - TRBV2 - CASRPRSSPQETQYF TGTGCCAGCAGGCCGCGTTCCTCCCCCCAAGAGACCCAGTACTTC
TRBJ2-7 TRBD1 TRBV7-9 - CASSPGDRRSYEQYF TGTGCCAGCAGCCCCGGGGACAGGCGCTCCTACGAGCAGTACTTC
TRBJ2-5 TRBD2 TRBV5-1 - CASSPKAGGPETQYF TGCGCCAGCAGCCCAAAGGCGGGGGGGCCTGAGACCCAGTACTTC
TRBJ1-1 - TRBV5-1 - CASSLGSGAMNTEAFF TGCGCCAGCAGCTTGGGATCAGGGGCCATGAACACTGAAGCTTTCTTT
TRBJ1-2 TRBD1 TRBV18 - CASSPRATGGNYGYTF TGTGCCAGCTCACCACGTGCGACAGGGGGAAACTATGGCTACACCTTC
TRBJ2-7 - TRBV28 - CASSDSYEQYF TGTGCCAGCAGTGATAGCTACGAGCAGTACTTC
TRBJ2-3 TRBD2 TRBV9 - CASSVVSGNWDTQYF TGTGCCAGCAGCGTAGTTAGCGGGAATTGGGATACGCAGTATTTT
TRBJ2-1 - TRBV7-9 few CASSLRRGSYNEQFF TGTGCCAGCAGCCTAAGGAGGGGCTCCTACAATGAGCAGTTCTTC
TRBJ2-7 TRBD2 TRBV5-1 - CASSLTLAAYEQYF TGCGCCAGCAGCTTGACCCTAGCGGCCTACGAGCAGTACTTC
TRBJ2-1 TRBD1 TRBV9 once CASSVGQGNNEQFF TGTGCCAGCAGCGTAGGACAGGGAAACAATGAGCAGTTCTTC
TRBJ1-2 TRBD1 TRBV5-4 few CASSLEPTGKGGYTF TGTGCCAGCAGCTTGGAGCCGACAGGGAAGGGTGGCTACACCTTC
TRBJ2-2 - TRBV5-4 - CASSTVDPGVTGELFF TGTGCCAGCAGCACCGTAGATCCAGGGGTGACCGGGGAGCTGTTTTTT
TRBJ2-7 TRBD2 TRBV28 - CASRTHGGLAPKDEQYF TGTGCCAGCAGAACCCACGGGGGACTAGCCCCCAAGGACGAGCAGTACTTC